The 30 T cell receptor beta chains reported below all come from one sample, sequenced in a study of blood T cells in healthy people across ages. With a J-beta primer mix and a sample-barcoded 5' primer, a second PCR ran about 7 to 12 cycles. TCRdb reanalysed the 5' RACE reads using MiXCR and keeps one entry per CDR3 protein. The sample consists of around 700,000 distinct CDR3 sequences, around 25% of them appearing once. The same data also contributed to another study, on T cells of mothers and their children.

The sequencing sample was made of blood. These receptors originate from a boy younger than 18 in good health.

The rearrangement uses TRBV29-1 and TRBJ2-5, with D possibly TRBD1 on 5 matching bases. The CDR3 contains 12 residues. Germline V gene lookup returns CDR1 SQVTM and CDR2 ANQGSEA. Trimming removed 8 bases from V and 2 bases from J, with 12 bases in between. The CDR3 region has the DNA TGCAGCCACCCAGGGCAGCAAGAGACCCAGTACTTC. Its protein product is CSHPGQQETQYF.

This chain uses TRBV11-3 with TRBJ1-1; no reliable D call. V lost 5 bases, J lost 7 bases, and 14 bases lay in between. The CDR3 has 13 residues. Germline CDR1 is SGHNT and CDR2 is YENEEA. This CDR3 reads CASSPGPRVEAFF. The CDR3 nucleotides read TGTGCCAGCAGCCCTGGCCCCCGGGTTGAAGCTTTCTTT.

CDR3 amino acids: CASGLVTGSSYEQYF. In nucleotides, the CDR3 is TGTGCTAGTGGTTTGGTGACGGGGAGCTCCTACGAGCAGTACTTC. The chain employs TRBV12-5 and TRBJ2-7, with TRBD2 as a possible D gene (5 bases). V was shortened by 0 bases and J by 0 bases, with 9 bases between the two germline ends. This CDR3 is built from 15 residues. Per germline, CDR1 LGHNT and CDR2 FRNRAP.

The J gene is TRBJ2-3, the V gene TRBV4-3, with D uncertain. The germline V and J ends were trimmed by 1 base and 5 bases, with 7 bases remaining between them. The germline gives CDR1 LGHNA, CDR2 YSLEER. The CDR3 runs 13 residues. The CDR3 spells CASSQGELDTQYF. The CDR3 nucleotides read TGCGCCAGCAGCCAAGGAGAGCTAGATACGCAGTATTTT.

This clonotype came up many times. At one boundary the junction diverges from the germline segment, which might be a read error. The rearrangement links TRBV18 to TRBJ2-5, with D perhaps TRBD1 (5 bases). Germline V gene sequence: CDR1 KGHSH, CDR2 LQKENI. CDR3 length equals 16 residues. The CDR3 protein is CASSTPDTVYQETQYF. CDR3 nucleotide sequence: TGTGCCAGCTCAACACCGGACACGGTGTACCAAGAGACCCAGTACTTC.

The genes are TRBV6-5 and TRBJ1-4; possibly TRBD1 for D (5 bases). V dropped 2 bases and J dropped 0 bases, with 7 bases sitting between them. The CDR3 contains 15 residues. Germline CDR1 reads MNHEY; CDR2 reads SVGAGI. This chain's CDR3 is CASSYGATTNEKLFF. The CDR3, as DNA: TGTGCCAGCAGTTACGGGGCTACAACTAATGAAAAACTGTTTTTT.

This clonotype showed up just a few times. The chain employs TRBV3-1 and TRBJ2-3, with 9 bases aligning to TRBD2. V shed 5 bases, J shed 5 bases, and the junction held 5 bases outside the gene matches. CDR3 length equals 14 residues. Germline assignment: CDR1 LGHDT and CDR2 YNNKEL (reference sequence). CDR3 residues: CASSLAGEVDTQYF. CDR3 coding DNA: TGTGCCAGCAGCTTAGCGGGAGAAGTAGATACGCAGTATTTT.

J is TRBJ2-5 and V is TRBV12-3 or TRBV12-4; the match to TRBD1 covers 7 bases. V was clipped by 0 bases and J by 3 bases; unmatched bases: 4. The CDR3 length is 15 residues. CDR3 coding DNA: TGTGCCAGCAGTTTAGCGGGACAGACGAAAGAGACCCAGTACTTC. Residues: CASSLAGQTKETQYF.

This chain links TRBV18 with TRBJ2-5; the match to TRBD1 covers 9 bases. The J call may be incorrect, as the DNA end agrees better with TRBJ2-1. The CDR3 length is 15 residues. The V gene's germline CDR1 is KGHSH and CDR2 LQKENI. The CDR3 protein is CASSPGGTGFNEQFF. CDR3 DNA: TGTGCCAGCTCACCGGGGGGGACAGGGTTTAATGAGCAGTTCTTC.

As to this clonotype: The junction does not match germline at one end; this may be a read error. The chain recombines TRBV7-2 with TRBJ2-5, with 7 bases that match TRBD2. The germline gives CDR1 SGHTA, CDR2 FQGNSA. The CDR3 has 14 amino acids. The CDR3 spells CAGSLVAAGETQYF. The CDR3 DNA sequence: TGTGCCGGCAGCTTAGTGGCAGCGGGGGAGACCCAGTACTTC.

This clonotype was seen at least ten times. The chain is built from TRBV11-2 and TRBJ2-3, with D perhaps being TRBD1 or TRBD2 (5 bases each). This CDR3 has 14 residues. V dropped 1 base and J dropped 7 bases, with 12 bases sitting between them. From germline, CDR1 is SGHAT and CDR2 FQNNGV. The CDR3 spells CASSLGDLRHTQYF. The DNA of the CDR3 is TGTGCCAGCAGCTTAGGGGACCTGCGACATACGCAGTATTTT.

This clonotype was counted a few times. CDR3 bases: TGTGCCAGCACCTCACGGGACGCCTACGAGCAGTACTTC. Its translation: CASTSRDAYEQYF. The chain has TRBV27 and TRBJ2-7; D is perhaps TRBD1 or TRBD2 (5 bases each). The V and J ends lost 7 bases and 2 bases respectively, with 12 bases between them. CDR3 size: 13 residues. Germline CDR1 MNHEY, CDR2 SMNVEV (reference sequence).

This sequence joins TRBV12-3 or TRBV12-4 and TRBJ1-1; no definite D call. There are 12 residues in the CDR3. The V and J ends lost 5 bases and 10 bases respectively, with 14 bases between them. CDR3 sequence (DNA): TGTGCCAGCAGTCCTATGGGTTTGGGAGCTTTCTTT. This translates into CASSPMGLGAFF.

The gene calls are TRBV29-1 and TRBJ2-1; 8 bases agree with TRBD1. The CDR3 runs 15 residues. Looked up from germline, CDR1 is SQVTM and CDR2 is ANQGSEA. After removal of 6 bases from V and 4 bases from J, the junction contained 11 bases not matched to a gene. Here the CDR3 reads CSVGGLGQEYNEQFF. CDR3 bases: TGCAGCGTGGGGGGTTTGGGACAGGAATACAATGAGCAGTTCTTC.

The chain carries TRBV11-2 and TRBJ2-3; 13 bases are shared with TRBD2. CDR1 SGHAT and CDR2 FQNNGV come from the germline V gene. The CDR3 length is 15 residues. V was clipped by 7 bases and J by 2 bases; unmatched bases: 3. Here the CDR3 DNA reads TGTGCCAGCACCGGGACTAGCGGGAACACAGATACGCAGTATTTT. Protein product: CASTGTSGNTDTQYF.

The genes are TRBV7-9 and TRBJ2-1; a weak D match, TRBD1 (5 bases). The CDR3 is made up of 15 amino acids. V dropped 5 bases and J dropped 2 bases, with 13 bases sitting between them. The germline V gene encodes CDR1 SEHNR and CDR2 FQNEAQ (reference sequence). DNA for the CDR3: TGTGCCAGCAGCCCGAGACTGGGGCCCTACAATGAGCAGTTCTTC. As protein: CASSPRLGPYNEQFF. The full variable domain, completed using reference TRBV7-9 and TRBJ2-1, is DTGVSQNPRHKITKRGQNVTFRCDPISEHNRLYWYRQTLGQGPEFLTYFQNEAQLEKSRLLSDRFSAERPKGSFSTLEIQRTEQGDSAMYLCASSPRLGPYNEQFFGPGTRLTVL.

V usage is TRBV3-1 and J usage is TRBJ2-3; D ambiguous. The CDR3 spans 13 residues. Germline values: CDR1 LGHDT, CDR2 YNNKEL (reference sequence). V lost 5 bases to trimming and J lost 6 bases, with 12 bases between them. DNA of the CDR3: TGTGCCAGCAGCTCCGGACCTTACGATACGCAGTATTTT. Encoded protein: CASSSGPYDTQYF.

The DNA of the CDR3 is TGTGCCAGCAGCTCACTGGCGGCGGGGCCCTACGAGCAGTACTTC. Translating gives CASSSLAAGPYEQYF. This chain connects TRBV7-2 to TRBJ2-5, with a possible D match to TRBD2 (6 bases). The end of the DNA is better explained by TRBJ2-7, so the J call may be wrong. There are 15 residues in the CDR3. From germline, CDR1 is SGHTA and CDR2 FQGNSA.

This CDR3 is CASSLEGRYEKLFF. The DNA of the CDR3 is TGTGCCAGCAGCTTAGAGGGAAGATATGAAAAACTGTTTTTT. This chain connects TRBV11-2 to TRBJ1-4; D remains unclear. The CDR3 is 14 amino acids. CDR1 is SGHAT, CDR2 FQNNGV, per germline. V lost 0 bases to trimming and J lost 6 bases, with 8 bases between them.

V and J are TRBV27 and TRBJ1-4; D is ambiguous. CDR1 and CDR2 from the germline V gene are MNHEY and SMNVEV (reference sequence). The V end was cut by 4 bases, the J end by 5 bases, with 11 bases between. The CDR3 is made up of 14 amino acids. CDR3 loop: CASSSRTPNEKLFF. The CDR3 region has the DNA TGTGCCAGCAGTTCCCGGACGCCGAATGAAAAACTGTTTTTT.

The V and J genes are TRBV4-1 and TRBJ2-1, with D possibly matching TRBD2 (5 bases). V shed 0 bases and J shed 0 bases, with 9 bases lying between them. The CDR3 totals 16 residues. Germline CDR1 and CDR2: MGHRA and YSYEKL. DNA of the CDR3: TGCGCCAGCAGCCAAGAAGAGGGAAGCTCCTACAATGAGCAGTTCTTC. It specifies CASSQEEGSSYNEQFF.

The J gene is TRBJ2-7, the V gene TRBV27; D call uncertain. This CDR3 is built from 13 residues. Germline CDR1 is MNHEY and CDR2 is SMNVEV (reference sequence). Trimming stripped 8 bases from V and 0 bases from J, with 11 bases between. The CDR3: CASSQPSSYEQYF. As DNA, the CDR3 is TGTGCCAGCTCCCAGCCTAGCTCCTACGAGCAGTACTTC.

This clonotype was observed a few times. This rearrangement joins TRBV13 to TRBJ2-5, with TRBD1 matching over 7 bases. The end of the DNA fits TRBJ2-7 better, so the J call may be wrong. Germline V lookup: CDR1 PRHDT, CDR2 FYEKMQ (reference sequence). The CDR3 consists of 14 residues. The CDR3 region has the DNA TGTGCCAGCCACTCTACAGAACAGGGGATCGAGCAGTACTTC. Translation: CASHSTEQGIEQYF.

This clonotype was picked up a small number of times. The CDR3 DNA reads TGTGCCAGCAGCCAACATTACACAACTCAAGAGACCCAGTACTTC. It yields the protein CASSQHYTTQETQYF. The J gene is TRBJ2-5, the V gene TRBV3-1; D is unclear. The CDR3 sequence is 15 residues long. Per germline, CDR1 LGHDT and CDR2 YNNKEL (reference sequence). The V end was cut by 2 bases, the J end by 2 bases, with 12 bases between.

This clonotype occurred many times. The rearrangement links TRBV28 to TRBJ1-5; tentative D call: TRBD1 (5 bases). The CDR3 is made up of 15 amino acids. Germline CDR1 and CDR2: MDHEN and SYDVKM. Trimming removed 8 bases from V and 3 bases from J, with 17 bases in between. CDR3 in DNA: TGTGCCAGCTCCCTGACAGCTAATTCCAATCAGCCCCAGCATTTT. It yields the protein CASSLTANSNQPQHF.

The V gene is TRBV29-1, the J gene TRBJ2-5; tentatively, D is TRBD1 or TRBD2 (5 bases each). CDR1 and CDR2 from the germline V gene are SQVTM and ANQGSEA. The CDR3 is 15 amino acids. V was shortened by 1 base and J by 5 bases, with 17 bases between the two germline ends. The chain's CDR3 is CSVEGGGWGLETQYF. CDR3 sequence (DNA): TGCAGCGTTGAAGGTGGTGGGTGGGGGTTGGAGACCCAGTACTTC.

The CDR3, as DNA: TGTGCCTCGGGACCAGAGGATGAGACCCAGTACTTC. Amino acids: CASGPEDETQYF. The rearrangement uses TRBV10-3 and TRBJ2-1; perhaps D is TRBD1 or TRBD2 (5 bases each). The DNA end is a closer match to TRBJ2-5, so the J assignment may be wrong. Germline assignment: CDR1 ENHRY and CDR2 SYGVKD. The CDR3 totals 12 residues.

J is TRBJ2-7 and V is TRBV7-2; a weak D match, TRBD1 (5 bases). CDR1 is SGHTA and CDR2 is FQGNSA in the germline V gene. V lost 1 base, J lost 4 bases, and 14 bases lay in between. This CDR3 contains 15 residues. CDR3 DNA: TGTGCCAGCAGCTTAGAGGCAGGGCTTCCTTACGAGCAGTACTTC. Encoded protein: CASSLEAGLPYEQYF.

The chain combines TRBV13 with TRBJ1-1; 8 bases match TRBD1. V trimming: 11 bases; J trimming: 3 bases; junction bases outside the gene matches: 8. The CDR3 sequence is 13 residues long. Per the germline V gene, CDR1 is PRHDT and CDR2 is FYEKMQ (reference sequence). The CDR3 nucleotides read TGTGCCGGGATAGACAGGGGAGACACTGAAGCTTTCTTT. Amino acid sequence: CAGIDRGDTEAFF.

V gene TRBV19 combines with J gene TRBJ2-1, with 8 bases identical to TRBD1. Trimming at V came to 5 bases and at J to 9 bases, leaving 6 bases not matched to a gene. Germline V gives CDR1 LNHDA, CDR2 SQIVND (reference sequence). The CDR3 runs 13 residues. CDR3 sequence reads: CASSVSGGSEQFF. The CDR3 DNA reads TGTGCCAGTAGTGTCTCAGGGGGCAGTGAGCAGTTCTTC.